This TCR beta chain was obtained from a study of human T cells and chemical hapten exposure. Overall study findings and caveats: Counts of expanded TCRs (at PT1) showed a positive correlation with patch test score.

Turning to this clonotype: As yet, its antigen is unknown.

This CDR3 has 13 residues. Germline V lookup: CDR1 SGDLS, CDR2 YYNGEE. The V end was cut by 0 bases, the J end by 7 bases, with 8 bases between. Stated time point: patch test 2, 6 weeks after DPC sensitization. Treatment denoted: therapeutic diphenylcyclopropenone sensitization with weekly scalp DPC. Individual cDNA molecules received unique molecular identifiers in the library. A single record per CDR3 protein comes from TCRdb applying MiXCR to the RACE reads. The table has about 350,000 distinct CDR3 sequences, roughly 6% seen once; the top ten hold 4.5% to 6%. This TCR derives from a woman aged 18-29 years with alopecia areata. Some clones in this sample may be carry-over from other donors' samples. Sequenced material: whole blood, taken in connection with sensitization to the hapten diphenylcyclopropenone (DPC). V usage is TRBV9 and J usage is TRBJ1-5; D uncertain. The CDR3 sequence: CASSVGVEQPQHF. The DNA of the CDR3 is TGTGCCAGCAGCGTAGGAGTTGAGCAGCCCCAGCATTTT.